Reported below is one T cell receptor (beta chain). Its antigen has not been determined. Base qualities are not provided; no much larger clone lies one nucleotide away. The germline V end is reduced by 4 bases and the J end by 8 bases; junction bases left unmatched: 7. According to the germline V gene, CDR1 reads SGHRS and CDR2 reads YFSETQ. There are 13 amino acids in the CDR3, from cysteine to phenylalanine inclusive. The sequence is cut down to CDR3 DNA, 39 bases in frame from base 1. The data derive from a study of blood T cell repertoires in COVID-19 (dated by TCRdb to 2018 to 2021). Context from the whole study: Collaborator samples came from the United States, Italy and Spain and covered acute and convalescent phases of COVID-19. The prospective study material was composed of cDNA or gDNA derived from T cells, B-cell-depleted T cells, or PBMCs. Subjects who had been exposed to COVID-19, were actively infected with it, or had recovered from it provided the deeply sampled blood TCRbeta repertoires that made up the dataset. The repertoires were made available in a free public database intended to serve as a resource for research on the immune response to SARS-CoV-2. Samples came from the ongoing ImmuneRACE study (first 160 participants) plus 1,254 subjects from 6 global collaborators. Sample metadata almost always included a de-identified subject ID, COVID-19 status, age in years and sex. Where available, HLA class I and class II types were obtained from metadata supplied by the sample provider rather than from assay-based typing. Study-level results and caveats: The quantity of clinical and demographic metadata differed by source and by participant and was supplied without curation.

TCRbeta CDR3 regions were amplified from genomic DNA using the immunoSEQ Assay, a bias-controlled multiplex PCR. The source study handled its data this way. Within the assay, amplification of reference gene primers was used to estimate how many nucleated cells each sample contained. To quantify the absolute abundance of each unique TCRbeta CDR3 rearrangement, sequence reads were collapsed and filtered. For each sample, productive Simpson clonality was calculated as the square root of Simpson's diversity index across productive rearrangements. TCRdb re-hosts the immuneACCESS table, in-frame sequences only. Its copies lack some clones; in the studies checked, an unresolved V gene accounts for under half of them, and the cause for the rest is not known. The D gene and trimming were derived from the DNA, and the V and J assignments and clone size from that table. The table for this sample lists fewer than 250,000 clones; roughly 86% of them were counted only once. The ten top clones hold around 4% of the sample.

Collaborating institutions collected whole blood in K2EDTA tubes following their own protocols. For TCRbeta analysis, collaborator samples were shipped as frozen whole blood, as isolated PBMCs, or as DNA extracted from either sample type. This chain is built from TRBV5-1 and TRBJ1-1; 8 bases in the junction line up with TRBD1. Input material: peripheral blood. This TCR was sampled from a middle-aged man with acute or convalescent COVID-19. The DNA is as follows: TGCGCCAGCAGCCTCCGACAGGGGCAAGAAGCTTTCTTT. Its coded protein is CASSLRQGQEAFF.